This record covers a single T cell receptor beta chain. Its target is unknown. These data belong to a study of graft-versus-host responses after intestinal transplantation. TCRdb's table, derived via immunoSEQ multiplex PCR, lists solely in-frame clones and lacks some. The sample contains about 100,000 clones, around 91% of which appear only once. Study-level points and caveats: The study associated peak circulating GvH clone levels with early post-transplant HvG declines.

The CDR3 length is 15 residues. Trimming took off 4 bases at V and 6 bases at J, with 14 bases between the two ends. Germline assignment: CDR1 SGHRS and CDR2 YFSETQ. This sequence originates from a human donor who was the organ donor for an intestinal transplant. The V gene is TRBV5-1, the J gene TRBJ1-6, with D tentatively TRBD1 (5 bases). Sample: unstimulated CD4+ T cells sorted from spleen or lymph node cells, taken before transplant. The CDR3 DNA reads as TGCGCCAGCAGCACGTTGCAGGGTAGTAATTCACCCCTCCACTTT. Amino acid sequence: CASSTLQGSNSPLHF.